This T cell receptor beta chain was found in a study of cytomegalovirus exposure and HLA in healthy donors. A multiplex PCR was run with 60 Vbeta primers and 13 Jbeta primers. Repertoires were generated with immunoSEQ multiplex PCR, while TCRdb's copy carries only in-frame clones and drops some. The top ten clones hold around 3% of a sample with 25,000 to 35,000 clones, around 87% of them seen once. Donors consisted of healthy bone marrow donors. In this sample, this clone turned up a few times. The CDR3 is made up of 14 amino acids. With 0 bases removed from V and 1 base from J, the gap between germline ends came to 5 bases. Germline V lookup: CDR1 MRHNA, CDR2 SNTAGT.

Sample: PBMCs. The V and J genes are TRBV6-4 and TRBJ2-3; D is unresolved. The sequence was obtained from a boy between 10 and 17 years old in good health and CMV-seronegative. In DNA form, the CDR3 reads TGTGCCAGCAGTGACTCCGAGGGCACAGATACGCAGTATTTT. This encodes CASSDSEGTDTQYF.